The 27 T cell receptor beta chains below come from one sample, sequenced in a study of a mutant IDH1 vaccine in newly diagnosed glioma. As for time point: week 5, during vaccination. Every single dose of the vaccine, 300 ug of mutant IDH1 20-mer peptide, came with topical imiquimod. The data were produced by immunoSEQ multiplex PCR, yet TCRdb's version contains in-frame clones alone and is incomplete. The sample holds about 59,000 clones, around 90% seen once. Their cognate antigens are unknown. The sequences come from PBMCs, collected from a glioma patient whose treatment included an IDH1 peptide vaccine. These receptors were collected from a woman between 40 and 50 years old with glioma.

The J gene is TRBJ2-3, the V gene TRBV28; D unresolved. This CDR3 comprises 14 residues. V lost 4 bases and J lost 1, with 9 bases in between. Germline CDR1 MDHEN, CDR2 SYDVKM. CDR3 residues: CASSWSSRTDTQYF. In nucleotides, the CDR3 is TGTGCCAGCAGTTGGTCGTCTCGCACAGATACGCAGTATTTT.

The chain uses TRBV15 and TRBJ2-5; D gene uncertain. This CDR3 is built from 14 residues. The germline CDR1 and CDR2 sequences are LNHNV and YYDKDF (reference sequence). Deletions cut 0 bases from V and 2 bases from J, with 7 bases between. The CDR3 loop reads CATSRDGQQETQYF. The DNA of the CDR3 is TGTGCCACCAGCAGAGATGGGCAGCAAGAGACCCAGTACTTC.

This clone was picked up a small number of times. The chain recombines TRBV7-9 with TRBJ1-4, with 10 bases lining up with TRBD1. V was pared by 5 bases and J by 5 bases, with 5 bases of the junction left unmatched. Germline values: CDR1 SEHNR, CDR2 FQNEAQ (reference sequence). This CDR3 has 15 amino acids. CDR3 sequence: CASSAPDRGNEKLFF. CDR3 nucleotides: TGTGCCAGCAGCGCGCCGGACAGGGGGAATGAAAAACTGTTTTTT. The full variable domain, with the rest looked up from reference TRBV7-9 and TRBJ1-4, is DTGVSQNPRHKITKRGQNVTFRCDPISEHNRLYWYRQTLGQGPEFLTYFQNEAQLEKSRLLSDRFSAERPKGSFSTLEIQRTEQGDSAMYLCASSAPDRGNEKLFFGSGTQLSVL.

V gene TRBV7-9 combines with J gene TRBJ1-1, with TRBD1 matching over 8 bases. The trim removed 5 bases at V and 5 bases at J, leaving 4 bases unmatched. This CDR3 spans 13 amino acids. Per germline, CDR1 SEHNR and CDR2 FQNEAQ (reference sequence). CDR3 in DNA: TGTGCCAGCAGCCGGACAGGGCGAACTGAAGCTTTCTTT. This encodes CASSRTGRTEAFF.

The chain couples TRBV7-2 to TRBJ1-1, with D possibly being TRBD1 (5 bases). The CDR3 sequence is 15 residues long. Trimming cost V 4 bases and J 4 bases, with 16 bases left between them. Per germline, CDR1 SGHTA and CDR2 FQGNSA. The CDR3 region is CASSSKQVFPTEAFF. The DNA of the CDR3 is TGTGCCAGCAGCTCGAAACAGGTTTTCCCCACTGAAGCTTTCTTT.

This clone was recorded a few times. The chain links TRBV6-1 to TRBJ1-6; the D is unclear. V was clipped by 7 bases and J by 0 bases, with 7 bases between them. The germline V gene has CDR1 MNHNS and CDR2 SASEGT. The CDR3 is 14 residues long. Here the CDR3 reads CASKESSYNSPLHF. DNA for the CDR3: TGTGCCAGCAAGGAAAGCTCCTATAATTCACCCCTCCACTTT.

V and J are TRBV2 and TRBJ1-1; D is undetermined. The CDR3 is made up of 14 amino acids. Trimming took off 3 bases at V and 0 bases at J, with 8 bases between the two ends. Germline V gives CDR1 SNHLY, CDR2 FYNNEI. The CDR3 reads CASSDGRMNTEAFF. In nucleotides, the CDR3 is TGTGCCAGCAGTGACGGCCGTATGAACACTGAAGCTTTCTTT.

The chain joins TRBV6-5 to TRBJ1-5; 7 bases are shared with TRBD1. Germline CDR1 is MNHEY and CDR2 is SVGAGI. The CDR3 sequence is 14 residues long. Germline trimming cut 5 bases from V and 6 bases from J; bases unmatched to any gene: 7. The CDR3 DNA follows: TGTGCCAGCAGTCCGACAGGGTTGGGTCAGCCCCAGCATTTT. Its translation is CASSPTGLGQPQHF.

The chain uses TRBV11-2 and TRBJ1-2; the D is unclear. This CDR3 region has 15 residues. Deletions cut 4 bases from V and 3 bases from J, with 15 bases between. CDR1 and CDR2 from the germline V gene are SGHAT and FQNNGV. Written as DNA, the CDR3 is TGTGCCAGCAGCTCCCATCCCGGGATCCACTATGGCTACACCTTC. Encoded protein: CASSSHPGIHYGYTF.

This sequence joins TRBV7-9 and TRBJ1-4, with TRBD1 identical over 9 bases. Germline lookup yields CDR1 SEHNR and CDR2 FQNEAQ (reference sequence). The CDR3 loop spans 14 amino acids. V lost 4 bases and J lost 8; bases outside the gene matches: 5. The CDR3, as DNA: TGTGCCAGCAGCTCTTCCGGGACAGGGGAAAAACTGTTTTTT. Its protein is CASSSSGTGEKLFF. Variable domain in full (rest from reference TRBV7-9 and TRBJ1-4): DTGVSQNPRHKITKRGQNVTFRCDPISEHNRLYWYRQTLGQGPEFLTYFQNEAQLEKSRLLSDRFSAERPKGSFSTLEIQRTEQGDSAMYLCASSSSGTGEKLFFGSGTQLSVL.

The chain couples TRBV10-3 to TRBJ1-5; TRBD1 is a possible D gene (5 bases). V shed 4 bases and J shed 3 bases, with 10 bases lying between them. Looked up from germline, CDR1 is ENHRY and CDR2 is SYGVKD. There are 14 residues in the CDR3. CDR3: CAISAGQNNQPQHF. The DNA of the CDR3 is TGTGCCATCAGTGCAGGGCAGAACAATCAGCCCCAGCATTTT.

The rearrangement links TRBV4-3 to TRBJ1-1, with no clear D. Per the germline V gene, CDR1 is LGHNA and CDR2 is YSLEER. The CDR3 is 15 amino acids. Trimming took 0 bases from V and 1 from J, leaving 9 bases between them. CDR3 in amino acids: CASSQDRQANTEAFF. For the CDR3, the DNA is TGCGCCAGCAGCCAAGATCGCCAGGCGAACACTGAAGCTTTCTTT.

The genes are TRBV30 and TRBJ2-2, with D perhaps being TRBD1 or TRBD2 (5 bases each). The CDR3 has 14 amino acids. The germline V gene encodes CDR1 GTSNPN and CDR2 SVGIG (reference sequence). Between the trimmed V and J ends, which lost 3 bases and 0 bases, there was a span of 8 bases. The CDR3 is CAWRGTANTGELFF. The DNA of the CDR3 is TGTGCCTGGAGAGGGACGGCGAACACCGGGGAGCTGTTTTTT.

The chain employs TRBV2 and TRBJ2-7; 9 positions match TRBD2. J gave up 0 bases and V 4 bases, and 4 bases lay outside the gene matches. The CDR3 spans 15 residues. Germline V gives CDR1 SNHLY, CDR2 FYNNEI. The CDR3 DNA sequence: TGTGCCAGCAGTGGGGCTAGCGGGGACTCCTACGAGCAGTACTTC. It codes for CASSGASGDSYEQYF.

This clone is a singleton in its sample. This chain joins TRBV4-1 and TRBJ1-3; D is uncertain. The V gene lost 0 bases and the J gene lost 0 bases, with 12 bases spanning the gap. The CDR3 length is 17 residues. From germline, CDR1 is MGHRA and CDR2 YSYEKL. The DNA for the CDR3 is TGCGCCAGCAGCCAAGATCCCGGGAAGAGCTCTGGAAACACCATATATTTT. Its translation: CASSQDPGKSSGNTIYF.

The CDR3 DNA sequence: TGTGCCAGCAGTGACCCAGGGATTGGCTACACCTTC. This gives the protein CASSDPGIGYTF. The rearrangement joins TRBV2 to TRBJ1-2; weak D call: TRBD1 (5 bases). Trimming removed 3 bases at V and 7 bases at J, with 9 bases between. The CDR3 covers 12 residues. CDR1 and CDR2 (germline): SNHLY, FYNNEI.

The V call is TRBV4-3, the J call TRBJ1-2, with D tentatively TRBD1 (5 bases). Trimming removed 6 bases from V and 0 bases from J, with 14 bases in between. The CDR3 extends over 15 amino acids. Germline CDR1 LGHNA, CDR2 YSLEER. The CDR3 DNA follows: TGCGCCAGCAGGGGGGTAGGACGGCCTAACTATGGCTACACCTTC. Its translation is CASRGVGRPNYGYTF.

The rearrangement uses TRBV5-6 and TRBJ1-4; no definite D call. The CDR3 sequence is 16 residues long. The ends were cut back, 0 bases at V and 3 bases at J, with 12 bases in the middle. Germline assignment: CDR1 SGHDT and CDR2 YYEEEE. Written as DNA, the CDR3 is TGTGCCAGCAGCTTGGCTTGGGCGGGAGCTAATGAAAAACTGTTTTTT. This encodes CASSLAWAGANEKLFF.

This clone was seen only once. V gene TRBV5-1 combines with J gene TRBJ2-7; TRBD1 might be the D (5 bases). V gave up 1 base and J gave up 6 bases, with 11 bases separating them. CDR1 SGHRS and CDR2 YFSETQ come from the germline V gene. This CDR3 spans 13 amino acids. The CDR3 nucleotides are TGCGCCAGCAGCTTGTTTCAGGGCGGCGAGCAGTACTTC. It encodes CASSLFQGGEQYF.

The CDR3 DNA reads TGTGCCAGCAGCCTGGACAGGGTCGAAGAGACCCAGTACTTC. This sequence encodes CASSLDRVEETQYF. The chain employs TRBV5-6 and TRBJ2-5; 8 bases are shared with TRBD1. CDR1 is SGHDT, CDR2 YYEEEE, per germline. J gave up 3 bases and V 4 bases, and 5 bases lay outside the gene matches. This CDR3 comprises 14 residues.

The chain couples TRBV19 to TRBJ2-5, with D possibly being TRBD1 (6 bases). The germline V and J ends were trimmed by 4 bases and 1 base, with 19 bases remaining between them. The CDR3 covers 17 residues. CDR1 is LNHDA and CDR2 is SQIVND in the germline V gene (reference sequence). The CDR3 DNA sequence: TGTGCCAGTAGTACCCAGTACCAGATCAGGGGCCAAGAGACCCAGTACTTC. Amino acids: CASSTQYQIRGQETQYF.

The chain combines TRBV7-9 with TRBJ1-4; D might be TRBD1 (5 bases). V was pared by 5 bases and J by 8 bases, with 15 bases between. This CDR3 spans 14 amino acids. The germline V gene encodes CDR1 SEHNR and CDR2 FQNEAQ (reference sequence). Written as DNA, the CDR3 is TGTGCCAGCAGCGAGGACAACGGAGGGGAAAAACTGTTTTTT. Translated: CASSEDNGGEKLFF.

A single count supports this clone. The V call is TRBV18, the J call TRBJ1-1; 7 positions match TRBD1. Germline loops: CDR1 KGHSH, CDR2 LQKENI. The CDR3 is made up of 13 amino acids. V was clipped by 4 bases and J by 3 bases; unmatched bases: 2. CDR3 nucleotides: TGTGCCAGCTCACGACAGGGAGACACTGAAGCTTTCTTT. As protein: CASSRQGDTEAFF. The full variable domain, its missing parts supplied by reference TRBV18 and TRBJ1-1, is NAGVMQNPRHLVRRRGQEARLRCSPMKGHSHVYWYRQLPEEGLKFMVYLQKENIIDESGMPKERFSAEFPKEGPSILRIQQVVRGDSAAYFCASSRQGDTEAFFGQGTRLTVV.

This CDR3 reads CASSLPGMNNEQFF. The CDR3 DNA reads TGCGCCAGCAGCTTGCCGGGGATGAACAATGAGCAGTTCTTC. This sequence joins TRBV5-1 and TRBJ2-1, with D possibly being TRBD2 (5 bases). V lost 1 base and J lost 5, with 10 bases in between. Germline-derived CDR1 and CDR2 are SGHRS and YFSETQ. This CDR3 is 14 amino acids long.

V and J are TRBV6-1 and TRBJ1-1, with D maybe TRBD1 (6 bases). The V end lost 2 bases, the J end lost 1 base, and 23 bases lay between the germline ends. Germline V lookup: CDR1 MNHNS, CDR2 SASEGT. The CDR3 is 19 residues long. CDR3 coding DNA: TGTGCCAGCAGTGAACGTATCGCAGGTTCGGACAGCCGGAACACTGAAGCTTTCTTT. It is translated as CASSERIAGSDSRNTEAFF.

V gene TRBV7-2 combines with J gene TRBJ1-1, with D perhaps matching TRBD1 (5 bases). Trimming cost V 0 bases and J 6 bases, with 17 bases left between them. The CDR3 length is 16 residues. Germline loops: CDR1 SGHTA, CDR2 FQGNSA. Written as DNA, the CDR3 is TGTGCCAGCAGCTTAGCGGCAGGGATGGGATATTCTGAAGCTTTCTTT. It encodes CASSLAAGMGYSEAFF.

As DNA, the CDR3 is TGTGCCAGCAGTTCGGACCTTCGGGGGAACACTGAAGCTTTCTTT. It translates to CASSSDLRGNTEAFF. The rearrangement links TRBV27 to TRBJ1-1; D gene unclear. Deletions cut 4 bases from V and 1 base from J, with 13 bases between. This CDR3 has 15 residues. The germline V gene has CDR1 MNHEY and CDR2 SMNVEV (reference sequence).